There are a few counts of the clone carrying this TCR beta chain. Antigen specificity is unknown. This sample was included in a study of beta chain features in type 1 diabetes. Study-wide results and caveats: Moderately but significantly shorter TCRB CDR3s were found in Type 1 diabetes patients in all four CD4+ subsets.

V trimming: 6 bases; J trimming: 1 base; junction bases outside the gene matches: 16. Germline loops: CDR1 SEHNR, CDR2 FQNEAQ (reference sequence). This CDR3 contains 18 residues. What was sequenced were expressed TCRB transcripts, since all of the isolated RNA had been reverse transcribed. Assay used: immunoSEQ multiplex PCR; TCRdb lists only in-frame clones, some missing. The sample has under 850,000 clones, roughly 13% seen once; the top ten hold roughly 0.022%. The sequence came from a man younger than 35 with type 1 diabetes. Sequencing used naive CD4+ T cells from blood. The chain combines TRBV7-9 with TRBJ2-3; 7 nucleotides match TRBD1. Here the CDR3 reads CASSQWGRGGGGTDTQYF. Here the CDR3 DNA reads TGTGCCAGCAGTCAATGGGGAAGAGGGGGCGGTGGCACAGATACGCAGTATTTT. The variable domain in full, with the rest retrieved from reference TRBV7-9 and TRBJ2-3, is DTGVSQNPRHKITKRGQNVTFRCDPISEHNRLYWYRQTLGQGPEFLTYFQNEAQLEKSRLLSDRFSAERPKGSFSTLEIQRTEQGDSAMYLCASSQWGRGGGGTDTQYFGPGTRLTVL.